A single TCR beta chain is shown here with its context. Enrolment of Seattle patients took place during active infection, and they were followed longitudinally. The entry originates in a study of blood T cell repertoires in COVID-19. Background on the study: The United States, Italy and Spain supplied acute and convalescent COVID-19 samples. The cDNA or gDNA used as material had been derived from T cells, B-cell-depleted T cells, or PBMCs.

CDR1 LGHDT and CDR2 YNNKEL come from the germline V gene (reference sequence). V dropped 4 bases and J dropped 2; count of bases not matched to a gene: 2. The CDR3 has 15 amino acids. Here immunoSEQ multiplex PCR was the method, and the copy in TCRdb shows in-frame clones only, minus some. The data show over 200,000 clones, around 80% seen once. The chain couples TRBV3-1 (or the pseudogene TRBV3-2) to TRBJ2-1, with 10 bases identical to TRBD1. The TCR sequence derives from a woman aged 80 or over with COVID-19, enrolled during active disease. Sequencing input: peripheral blood. DNA for the CDR3: TGTGCCAGCAGCCGAGGACAGGGGGCCTACAATGAGCAGTTCTTC. Protein: CASSRGQGAYNEQFF.